This T cell receptor beta chain was identified in a study of T cells in Graves' hyperthyroidism and ophthalmopathy. Germline V CDR1 and CDR2: SNHLY, FYNNEI. V gave up 5 bases and J gave up 0 bases, with 13 bases separating them. This CDR3 has 15 residues. Amplification of TCR beta CDR3 regions was performed using RNA transcripts as template. First-round RT-PCR with HTBI primers amplified the TCR CDR3 region. TCRdb called the multiplex PCR reads again in MiXCR, with one record for every CDR3 protein. The sample shows hundreds of thousands of distinct CDR3 sequences, 45% of them seen only once. Diagnostic decisions used clinical symptoms, serum thyroxine and TRAb, thyroid ultrasound and orbital computed tomography. The table lists this clonotype with many counts. Its antigen is still unknown. General observations from the study: Most thyroid-expanded clonotypes above 0.001 were also found in blood.

This chain joins TRBV2 and TRBJ1-1; D call uncertain. Sequencing was carried out using peripheral blood or thyroid tissue (not recorded which). This sequence was found in an adult man with Graves' disease, either hyperthyroidism or ophthalmopathy (not recorded which). This CDR3 reads CASSLPQALNTEAFF. The CDR3 DNA sequence: TGTGCCAGCAGTTTACCTCAGGCTCTGAACACTGAAGCTTTCTTT.